The source of this T cell receptor (beta chain) is a study of T cell responses to AZD1222 COVID-19 vaccine. Trimming removed 1 base from V and 6 bases from J, with 9 bases in between. The CDR3 length is 13 residues. Assay used: immunoSEQ multiplex PCR; TCRdb lists only in-frame clones, some missing. The table includes over 120,000 clones, about 91% detected once. The material was peripheral blood, obtained 28 days after the second AZD1222 dose. The clonotype originates from an adult who received the AZD1222 COVID-19 vaccine. The chain is built from TRBV12-3 or TRBV12-4 and TRBJ1-2; D might be TRBD1 (6 bases). In DNA, the CDR3 is TGTGCCAGCAGTTTAGGAGGGGGGGATGGCTACACCTTC. Translating gives CASSLGGGDGYTF.